The present TCR beta chain was sequenced within a study of graft-versus-host responses after intestinal transplantation. Notes on the study in general: Allografts from individuals with graft-donor T cell macrochimerism displayed high graft-versus-host to host-versus-graft clonal ratios.

The trim removed 2 bases at V and 4 bases at J, leaving 6 bases unmatched. Looked up from germline, CDR1 is LNHNV and CDR2 is YYDKDF (reference sequence). This CDR3 is built from 15 residues. Clones were sequenced by immunoSEQ multiplex PCR, and TCRdb holds only the in-frame ones, with some missing. The sample consists of approximately 3,000 clones, approximately 31% of them appearing once. The rearrangement links TRBV15 to TRBJ1-2; 8 positions agree with TRBD1. The TCR comes from a human patient who was an organ donor for intestinal transplantation. Sequenced here: alloreactive CD4+ T cells from a mixed lymphocyte reaction culture, sampled before transplantation. Subset meaning: CFSE-low proliferating T cells sorted from roughly six-day pre-transplant mixed lymphocyte reaction (GvH or HvG direction). The CDR3 reads CATSRFGQGSYGYTF. In DNA, the CDR3 is TGTGCCACCAGCAGATTTGGACAGGGCTCCTATGGCTACACCTTC.